This T cell receptor (beta chain) was identified in a study of beta chain features in type 1 diabetes. The investigators reverse transcribed all of the isolated RNA, so they sequenced expressed TCRB transcripts. Some clones are missing from TCRdb's copy, which holds only in-frame ones; the method was immunoSEQ multiplex PCR. The repertoire holds around 250,000 clones, with approximately 14% as singletons. With regard to this clone: Its target is not known.

Germline V gene lookup returns CDR1 SGDLS and CDR2 YYNGEE. This CDR3 has 15 amino acids. With V trimmed by 3 bases and J by 1 base, 4 bases remained unmatched. Study-wide results and caveats: TCRB CDR3 length was moderately but significantly reduced in all four CD4+ subsets of Type 1 diabetes patients.

CD4+ naive, central memory, regulatory and stem cell-like memory cells were sorted via CD45RO/CCR7/CD25/CD127/CD95/CD27. The material sequenced was naive CD4+ T cells from blood. The chain employs TRBV9 and TRBJ1-1; 9 bases are a match to TRBD1. The clonotype comes from a young man with type 1 diabetes. In DNA, the CDR3 is TGTGCCAGCAGCGGGGGGACAGGGTCGAACACTGAAGCTTTCTTT. The encoded protein is CASSGGTGSNTEAFF.